This TCR beta chain stems from a study of T-cell reconstitution after alpha-beta-depleted transplantation in children. Study-wide points: Where some patients showed high TCRbeta diversity at day 60, it came from recipient T cells and thymic progenitors that had survived. Among T cells one year after transplant, newly produced cells accounted for most counts and diversity. Alpha-beta T cells about two months after transplant reportedly derived from several hundred expanded graft clones.

The CDR3 consists of 15 residues. V dropped 3 bases and J dropped 11 bases, with 20 bases sitting between them. Unique molecular identifiers were used in preparing the TCRbeta library. TCRdb reanalysed the PCR reads using MiXCR and keeps one entry per CDR3 protein. Found here are some 110,000 distinct CDR3 sequences, 10% of them singletons; the top ten hold less than 45%. Notes on this clonotype: Its antigen is undetermined. Since a much larger clone is just one base distant, this may be a read error.

This material consisted of PBMCs, taken before TCRalphabeta/CD19-depleted stem cell transplant. This chain connects TRBV12-3 or TRBV12-4 to TRBJ1-5, with D possibly TRBD1 on 6 matching bases. The TCR comes from a boy younger than 10 with acute lymphoblastic leukemia, due to receive a stem cell transplant. CDR3 sequence reads: CASSFVGGASQSQHF. The CDR3 DNA is TGTGCCAGCAGTTTTGTAGGGGGGGCCTCGCAGTCCCAGCATTTT.